The 9 T cell receptor beta chains below were found in one sample sequenced in a study of blood T cell repertoires in COVID-19. Profiling relied on immunoSEQ multiplex PCR, and the TCRdb table lists in-frame clones only, not all of them. The sample records 200,000 to 250,000 clones, 87% being singletons. The specimen sequenced was PBMCs or T cells enriched from blood (not recorded which). These receptors all come from a man between 18 and 29 years old with acute COVID-19.

This clone was seen once. The CDR3 spells CASSPPGTGGTDTQYF. As DNA, the CDR3 is TGTGCCAGCAGCCCCCCCGGGACAGGGGGGACAGATACGCAGTATTTT. The J gene is TRBJ2-3, the V gene TRBV11-2, with 11 bases matching TRBD1. V shed 5 bases, J shed 3 bases, and the junction held 7 bases outside the gene matches. The CDR3 spans 16 residues. Looked up from germline, CDR1 is SGHAT and CDR2 is FQNNGV.

This clone is a singleton in its sample. This chain links TRBV27 with TRBJ2-2; the D is unclear. V shed 0 bases and J shed 6 bases, with 8 bases lying between them. CDR3 size: 14 residues. Germline values: CDR1 MNHEY, CDR2 SMNVEV (reference sequence). The CDR3: CASSLSTEPGELFF. In DNA form, the CDR3 reads TGTGCCAGCAGTTTATCGACTGAGCCCGGGGAGCTGTTTTTT.

The sample holds a few counts of this clone. The chain combines TRBV10-3 with TRBJ1-3; D remains unclear. Trimming pared 3 bases from V and 8 bases from J, leaving 8 bases between. The CDR3 covers 12 residues. Germline loops: CDR1 ENHRY, CDR2 SYGVKD. The CDR3 nucleotides read TGTGCCATCAGTGAACCAGGTTACACCATATATTTT. Its translation is CAISEPGYTIYF.

The rearrangement links TRBV28 to TRBJ2-3, with 7 nucleotides matching TRBD2. Germline trimming cut 8 bases from V and 2 bases from J; bases unmatched to any gene: 13. This CDR3 is 16 amino acids long. Germline V lookup: CDR1 MDHEN, CDR2 SYDVKM. This chain's CDR3 is CASRGWGREITDTQYF. CDR3 DNA: TGTGCCAGCCGGGGATGGGGGAGGGAGATCACAGATACGCAGTATTTT.

The CDR3 DNA follows: TGTGCCAGTAGTATGGGTGGCAGGGGCCTCTATGGCTACACCTTC. Translating gives CASSMGGRGLYGYTF. This chain joins TRBV19 and TRBJ1-2, with a possible D match to TRBD1 (6 bases). V was clipped by 3 bases and J by 4 bases, with 15 bases between them. Germline assignment: CDR1 LNHDA and CDR2 SQIVND (reference sequence). The CDR3 has 15 residues.

The chain uses TRBV28 and TRBJ2-7; weak D call: TRBD1 (6 bases). Germline CDR1 MDHEN, CDR2 SYDVKM. The V end lost 4 bases, the J end lost 2 bases, and 15 bases lay between the germline ends. The CDR3 is 15 amino acids. The CDR3 coding sequence is TGTGCCAGCAGTTCGTCGACAGGTGACACCTACGAGCAGTACTTC. It is translated as CASSSSTGDTYEQYF.

The rearrangement uses TRBV9 and TRBJ1-1; D call uncertain. Germline V gives CDR1 SGDLS, CDR2 YYNGEE. The CDR3 loop spans 13 amino acids. Trimming took 2 bases from V and 4 from J, leaving 9 bases between them. The CDR3: CASSVKSGTEAFF. DNA of the CDR3: TGTGCCAGCAGCGTTAAGTCAGGCACTGAAGCTTTCTTT.

This clone has only one observation. The chain uses TRBV6-5 and TRBJ2-5; 8 positions match TRBD2. V trimming: 5 bases; J trimming: 3 bases; junction bases outside the gene matches: 5. Germline V gene sequence: CDR1 MNHEY, CDR2 SVGAGI. The CDR3 runs to 14 residues. CDR3 DNA: TGTGCCAGCAGTCGGACTAGCTCTAAAGAGACCCAGTACTTC. Translating gives CASSRTSSKETQYF.

This chain links TRBV19 with TRBJ1-1, with 8 bases matching TRBD1. There are 14 residues in the CDR3. The germline V gene has CDR1 LNHDA and CDR2 SQIVND (reference sequence). V dropped 6 bases and J dropped 0; count of bases not matched to a gene: 3. DNA for the CDR3: TGTGCCAGTAGAACAGGGGGGATGAACACTGAAGCTTTCTTT. Translating it yields CASRTGGMNTEAFF.